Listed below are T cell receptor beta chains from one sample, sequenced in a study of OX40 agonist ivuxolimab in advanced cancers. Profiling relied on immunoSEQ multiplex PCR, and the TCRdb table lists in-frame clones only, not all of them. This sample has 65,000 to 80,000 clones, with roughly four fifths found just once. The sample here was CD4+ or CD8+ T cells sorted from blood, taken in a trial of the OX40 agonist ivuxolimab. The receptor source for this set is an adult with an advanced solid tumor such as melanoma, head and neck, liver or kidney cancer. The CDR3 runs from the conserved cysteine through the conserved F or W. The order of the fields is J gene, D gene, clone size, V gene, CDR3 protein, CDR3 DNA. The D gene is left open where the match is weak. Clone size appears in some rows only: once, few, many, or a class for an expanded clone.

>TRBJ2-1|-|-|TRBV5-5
CASSLASGSSYNEQFF
TGTGCCAGCAGCTTGGCGTCAGGGTCTTCCTACAATGAGCAGTTCTTC
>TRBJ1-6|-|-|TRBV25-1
CATSGGYNSPLHF
TGTGCCACCTCGGGAGGGTATAATTCACCCCTCCACTTT
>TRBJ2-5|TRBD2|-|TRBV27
CASSLWGGAGAPKTQYF
TGTGCCAGCAGTTTATGGGGGGGAGCGGGAGCCCCAAAGACCCAGTACTTC
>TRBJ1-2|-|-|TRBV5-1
CASRSMPGRYGYTF
TGCGCCAGCAGGTCGATGCCGGGACGGTATGGCTACACCTTC
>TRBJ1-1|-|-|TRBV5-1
CASSFDGANTEAFF
TGCGCCAGCAGCTTTGACGGCGCGAACACTGAAGCTTTCTTT
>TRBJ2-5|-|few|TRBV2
CASSERRKETQYF
TGTGCCAGCAGTGAACGGAGAAAAGAGACCCAGTACTTC
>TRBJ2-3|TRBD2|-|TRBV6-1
CASSESGGRSTQYF
TGTGCCAGCAGTGAGAGCGGGGGAAGGAGTACGCAGTATTTT
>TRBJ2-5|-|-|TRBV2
CASRRTPEQETQYF
TGTGCCAGCAGACGTACACCGGAACAAGAGACCCAGTACTTC
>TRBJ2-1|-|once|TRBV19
CASSVSRSSYNEQFF
TGTGCCAGTAGTGTTTCCCGTAGCTCCTACAATGAGCAGTTCTTC
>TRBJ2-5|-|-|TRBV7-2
CASSPPTRQTQYF
TGTGCCAGCAGCCCGCCCACCCGACAGACCCAGTACTTC
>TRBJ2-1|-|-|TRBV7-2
CASSLTSSVYNEQFF
TGTGCCAGCAGCTTAACGTCTAGCGTCTACAATGAGCAGTTCTTC
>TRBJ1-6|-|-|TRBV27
CASSLRVRAESSYNSPLHF
TGTGCCAGCAGTTTAAGGGTGCGGGCGGAAAGCTCCTATAATTCACCCCTCCACTTT
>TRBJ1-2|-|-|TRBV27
CASSTTGGSNYGYTF
TGTGCCAGCAGTACTACGGGGGGGTCTAACTATGGCTACACCTTC
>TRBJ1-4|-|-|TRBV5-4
CASSSRRNEKLFF
TGTGCCAGCAGCTCTAGGAGGAATGAAAAACTGTTTTTT
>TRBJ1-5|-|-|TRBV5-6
CASSSGYSNQPQHF
TGTGCCAGCAGTTCAGGGTATAGCAATCAGCCCCAGCATTTT
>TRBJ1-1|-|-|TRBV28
CASSIPGPREAFF
TGTGCCAGCAGCATACCGGGACCCCGTGAAGCTTTCTTT
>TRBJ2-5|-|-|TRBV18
CASSPPLETQYF
TGTGCCAGCTCACCACCGTTAGAGACCCAGTACTTC
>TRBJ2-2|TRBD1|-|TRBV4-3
CASSQDRDSGELFF
TGCGCCAGCAGCCAGGACAGGGATTCCGGGGAGCTGTTTTTT
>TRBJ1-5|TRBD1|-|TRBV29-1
CSARTGEGNQPQHF
TGCAGCGCCCGGACAGGGGAGGGCAATCAGCCCCAGCATTTT
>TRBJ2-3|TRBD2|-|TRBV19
CASSGQGLAGALSTDTQYF
TGTGCCAGTAGTGGGCAGGGGTTAGCGGGAGCGCTTAGCACAGATACGCAGTATTTT
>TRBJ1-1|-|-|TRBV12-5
CASGRGNTEAFF
TGTGCTAGTGGCCGGGGGAACACTGAAGCTTTCTTT
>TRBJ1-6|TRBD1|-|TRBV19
CASSSRYRGGNSPLHF
TGTGCCAGTAGTAGCCGCTACAGGGGAGGTAATTCACCCCTCCACTTT
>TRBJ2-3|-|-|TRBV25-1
CASSVLGGASTDTQYF
TGTGCCAGCAGTGTGTTGGGCGGGGCGAGCACAGATACGCAGTATTTT
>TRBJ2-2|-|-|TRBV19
CASTKDRPNTGELFF
TGTGCCAGTACTAAGGACAGACCGAACACCGGGGAGCTGTTTTTT
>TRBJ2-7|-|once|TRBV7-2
CAGSRDGVSEQYF
TGTGCCGGCAGCCGAGACGGGGTCAGCGAGCAGTACTTC
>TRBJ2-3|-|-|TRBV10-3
CAVQGSGTDTQYF
TGTGCCGTACAGGGAAGTGGGACAGATACGCAGTATTTT
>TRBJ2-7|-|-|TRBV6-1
CASSAGDTGLRQYF
TGTGCCAGCAGTGCAGGGGATACGGGGCTCCGGCAGTACTTC
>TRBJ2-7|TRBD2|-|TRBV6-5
CASARAGGLHEQYF
TGTGCCAGCGCCCGGGCGGGAGGTCTCCACGAGCAGTACTTC
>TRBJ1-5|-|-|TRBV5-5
CASSLVAGTQPQHF
TGTGCCAGCAGCTTGGTGGCAGGGACCCAGCCCCAGCATTTT
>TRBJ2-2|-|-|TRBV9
CASSVAVINTGELFF
TGTGCCAGCAGCGTAGCCGTCATAAACACCGGGGAGCTGTTTTTT
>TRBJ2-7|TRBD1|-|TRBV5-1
CASSLSGQGVEQYF
TGCGCCAGCAGCTTGTCGGGACAGGGGGTCGAGCAGTACTTC
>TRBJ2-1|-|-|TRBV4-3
CASSQRRYDNEQFF
TGCGCCAGCAGCCAACGACGGTACGACAATGAGCAGTTCTTC
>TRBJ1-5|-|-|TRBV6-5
CASSFGQSQPQHF
TGTGCCAGCAGTTTCGGACAGTCTCAGCCCCAGCATTTT
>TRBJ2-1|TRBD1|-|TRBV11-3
CASSPGQGTEQFF
TGTGCCAGCAGCCCCGGACAGGGGACTGAGCAGTTCTTC
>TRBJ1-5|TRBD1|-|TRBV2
CASGGQQNRNQPQHF
TGTGCCAGCGGGGGACAGCAAAATCGCAATCAGCCCCAGCATTTT
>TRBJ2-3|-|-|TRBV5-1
CASSSDSPTDTQYF
TGCGCCAGCAGCTCCGACAGTCCCACAGATACGCAGTATTTT
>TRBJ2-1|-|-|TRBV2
CASSERDEQFF
TGTGCCAGCAGTGAAAGGGACGAGCAGTTCTTC
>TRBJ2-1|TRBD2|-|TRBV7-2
CASSPASGLHNEQFF
TGTGCCAGCAGCCCTGCTAGCGGTTTACACAATGAGCAGTTCTTC
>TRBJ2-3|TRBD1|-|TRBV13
CASSADRGRDTQYF
TGTGCCAGCAGCGCCGACAGGGGGAGGGATACGCAGTATTTT
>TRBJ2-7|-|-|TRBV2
CASNLHGEQYF
TGTGCCAGCAACCTGCACGGCGAGCAGTACTTC
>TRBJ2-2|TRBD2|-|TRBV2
CASSAGRAATGELFF
TGTGCCAGCAGTGCCGGGAGGGCCGCCACCGGGGAGCTGTTTTTT
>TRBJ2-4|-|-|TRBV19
CASSPLRVGGAKNIQYF
TGTGCCAGTAGTCCCCTCAGGGTTGGAGGGGCCAAAAACATTCAGTACTTC
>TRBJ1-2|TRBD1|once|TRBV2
CASRTGTGGAYGYTF
TGTGCCAGCAGGACCGGGACAGGGGGCGCCTATGGCTACACCTTC
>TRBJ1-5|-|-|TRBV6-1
CASSERVGAGQPQHF
TGTGCCAGCAGTGAACGGGTAGGGGCGGGTCAGCCCCAGCATTTT
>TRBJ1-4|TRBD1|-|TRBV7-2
CASSRTGLNEKLFF
TGTGCCAGCAGCAGGACAGGGTTAAATGAAAAACTGTTTTTT
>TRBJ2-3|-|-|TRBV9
CASSVMTSTDTQYF
TGTGCCAGCAGCGTTATGACATCCACAGATACGCAGTATTTT
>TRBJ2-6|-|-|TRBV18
CASSPGAGANVLTF
TGTGCCAGCTCACCCGGTGCGGGGGCCAACGTCCTGACTTTC
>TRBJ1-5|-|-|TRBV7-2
CASSFQGGANQPQHF
TGTGCCAGCAGCTTCCAAGGGGGAGCGAATCAGCCCCAGCATTTT
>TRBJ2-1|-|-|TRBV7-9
CASSLGLHNEQFF
TGTGCCAGCAGCTTGGGACTGCACAATGAGCAGTTCTTC
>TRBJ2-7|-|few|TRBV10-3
CAISDPGQPLAYEQYF
TGTGCCATCAGTGATCCAGGCCAACCCCTCGCCTACGAGCAGTACTTC
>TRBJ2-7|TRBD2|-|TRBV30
CAWSGTSGSSYEQYF
TGTGCCTGGAGTGGAACTAGCGGGAGCTCCTACGAGCAGTACTTC
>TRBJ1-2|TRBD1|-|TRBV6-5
CASRPTGVDGYTF
TGTGCCAGCAGACCAACAGGGGTTGATGGCTACACCTTC
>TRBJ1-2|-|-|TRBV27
CASSPRPPSQGLYGYTF
TGTGCCAGCAGTCCCCGACCCCCTTCACAGGGTCTATATGGCTACACCTTC
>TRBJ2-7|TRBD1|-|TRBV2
CASSETGNEAYEQYF
TGTGCCAGCAGTGAGACAGGGAACGAGGCCTACGAGCAGTACTTC
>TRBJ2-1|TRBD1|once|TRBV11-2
CASHRQGPYNEQFF
TGTGCCAGTCACCGACAGGGGCCATACAATGAGCAGTTCTTC